The TCR beta chain described here comes from a study of CXCR3-negative and CXCR3-positive naive CD8 T cells. Whole-study findings and limits: CXCR3-positive naive cells carried more hydrophobic TRB CDR3s than CXCR3-negative ones. Comparably high diversity marked both naive subsets, whereas memory CD8+ cells had much lower diversity. With respect to TRBV-TRBJ usage, naive CXCR3-negative and CXCR3-positive cells were similar; memory differed.

Identification of naive CD8+ T cells rested on CD45RO-CCR7+CD27+CD95- status. Looked up from germline, CDR1 is SGHVS and CDR2 is FQNEAQ. The CDR3 extends over 12 amino acids. The TRB cDNA libraries were prepared by 5' RACE with UMI labels. After re-calling the 5' RACE reads, TCRdb lists one entry per CDR3 protein, DNA absent. Its table records roughly 61,000 distinct CDR3 sequences. As regards this clonotype: Its antigen is unknown.

The sequenced material came from naive CXCR3+ CD8+ T cells from blood. The sample's subset: CD45RO-CCR7+CD27+CD95- naive CD8+ T cells expressing CXCR3 (TNR3+). The chain uses TRBV7-8 and TRBJ2-5; TCRdb's D call, TRBD1, is unchecked because there is no DNA. This TCR was recovered from a human donor in good health. Some clones in this sample may be carry-over from other donors' samples. The CDR3 loop reads CASMSFGGPGYF.